This T cell receptor beta chain was sequenced during a study of T cells after posttransplantation cyclophosphamide. The CDR3 has 15 amino acids. Between the trimmed V and J ends, which lost 5 bases and 3 bases, there was a span of 16 bases. Germline assignment: CDR1 SGHVS and CDR2 FNYEAQ. Profiled with immunoSEQ multiplex PCR; TCRdb holds only in-frame clones, not every one. The sample lists about 4,400 clones; 72% were seen once. Busulfan-fludarabine conditioning, marrow transplant, and cyclophosphamide on days +3 and +4 were administered. Study-level points and caveats: Skin or GI-infiltrating T cells shared few TRB sequences with blood. TRB clonality was highly associated with recipient CMV seropositivity and reactivation. Later blood repertoires were often dominated by clones from the donor CD8+ memory compartment.

This clone was observed a handful of times. As yet, its antigen is unknown. The clonotype comes from a male patient between 55 and 70 years old who received an allogeneic stem cell transplant from an unrelated donor, was CMV-positive, and had acute GVHD only. Some T cells could come from the graft donor. V gene TRBV7-6 combines with J gene TRBJ1-1; D gene uncertain. This sample comprised PBMCs, obtained 362 days after allogeneic stem cell transplant with posttransplant cyclophosphamide. CDR3 in DNA: TGTGCCAGCAGCCCACGGGTAGGAGTGGACACTGAAGCTTTCTTT. Protein product: CASSPRVGVDTEAFF. Combining the CDR3 with reference TRBV7-6 and TRBJ1-1 gives the whole variable domain GAGVSQSPRYKVTKRGQDVALRCDPISGHVSLYWYRQALGQGPEFLTYFNYEAQQDKSGLPNDRFSAERPEGSISTLTIQRTEQRDSAMYRCASSPRVGVDTEAFFGQGTRLTVV.